Below are 16 T cell receptor beta chains sequenced from a single sample in a study of cytomegalovirus exposure and HLA in healthy donors. Generated by immunoSEQ multiplex PCR, the TCRdb table keeps only in-frame clones and is missing some. Here the sample spans 150,000 to 250,000 clones, about 81% being singletons. Sequencing input: PBMCs. These receptor sequences come from a woman between 25 and 40 years old in good health and CMV-seronegative.

The rearrangement uses TRBV6-5 and TRBJ1-2; the match to TRBD1 covers 7 bases. J gave up 5 bases and V 0 bases, and 9 bases lay outside the gene matches. The CDR3 covers 16 residues. CDR1 is MNHEY, CDR2 SVGAGI, per germline. CDR3 amino acids: CASSYSSWGQIYGYTF. The CDR3 DNA sequence: TGTGCCAGCAGTTACTCTTCATGGGGACAGATTTATGGCTACACCTTC.

The chain joins TRBV29-1 to TRBJ1-1; TRBD1 aligns across 8 bases. Germline V gene data show CDR1 as SQVTM and CDR2 as ANQGSEA. The V gene end was trimmed by 5 bases and the J gene end by 2 bases; junction bases not matched to a gene: 10. The CDR3 covers 15 residues. CDR3 sequence (DNA): TGCAGCGTTACAGGACAGGGTGGAACTAACACTGAAGCTTTCTTT. This encodes CSVTGQGGTNTEAFF.

This sequence joins TRBV9 and TRBJ2-5; 9 nucleotides match TRBD2. CDR1 and CDR2 from the germline V gene are SGDLS and YYNGEE. The length of the CDR3 is 15 residues. The V segment lost 0 bases and the J segment 5 bases; nucleotides outside the gene matches: 5. The CDR3 DNA reads TGTGCCAGCAGCGTAGCGGGCGGGAGGGGGGAGACCCAGTACTTC. Translation gives CASSVAGGRGETQYF.

The CDR3 coding sequence is TGCAGCGTTGTCGGACAGGGAGGCGGAACTGAAGCTTTCTTT. It encodes CSVVGQGGGTEAFF. The chain combines TRBV29-1 with TRBJ1-1, with 8 bases aligning to TRBD1. Germline CDR1 SQVTM, CDR2 ANQGSEA. The junction had 9 bases not matched to a gene; V was cut back by 4 bases and J by 5 bases. The CDR3 totals 14 residues.

The CDR3 DNA follows: TGTGCCTGGAGTGTCAAGGGGGCAAGTGAAAAACTGTTTTTT. Amino acid sequence: CAWSVKGASEKLFF. J is TRBJ1-4 and V is TRBV30, with 7 bases matching TRBD1. V was clipped by 0 bases and J by 7 bases; unmatched bases: 5. The CDR3 extends over 14 amino acids. CDR1 GTSNPN and CDR2 SVGIG come from the germline V gene (reference sequence).

The V call is TRBV28, the J call TRBJ1-1; 8 bases map to TRBD1. CDR1 and CDR2 (germline): MDHEN, SYDVKM. Trimming removed 2 bases from V and 0 bases from J; junction bases left unmatched: 8. The CDR3 is 17 amino acids. The DNA for the CDR3 is TGTGCCAGCAGTTTAGTTCCAGGGGGCGTCCTGAACACTGAAGCTTTCTTT. This translates into CASSLVPGGVLNTEAFF.

This clone occurred a few times. The chain employs TRBV18 and TRBJ2-7; D ambiguous. Deletions cut 0 bases from V and 2 bases from J, with 14 bases between. The germline gives CDR1 KGHSH, CDR2 LQKENI. CDR3 length: 16 residues. For the CDR3, the DNA is TGTGCCAGCTCACCACCCCCCTGGGCAGAAACCTACGAGCAGTACTTC. Translating gives CASSPPPWAETYEQYF.

The chain is built from TRBV5-1 and TRBJ1-1, with D uncertain. The CDR3 is 13 residues long. Germline assignment: CDR1 SGHRS and CDR2 YFSETQ. The V end was cut by 3 bases, the J end by 1 base, with 7 bases between. CDR3 amino acids: CASSYSQNTEAFF. CDR3 nucleotide sequence: TGCGCCAGCAGCTATTCACAGAACACTGAAGCTTTCTTT.

The genes are TRBV18 and TRBJ2-2, with 9 bases that match TRBD1. Per germline, CDR1 KGHSH and CDR2 LQKENI. With V trimmed by 3 bases and J by 4 bases, 0 bases remained unmatched. The CDR3 loop spans 14 amino acids. The CDR3 region has the DNA TGTGCCAGCTCACCGGACAGGGGCACCGGGGAGCTGTTTTTT. As protein: CASSPDRGTGELFF.

This chain's CDR3 is CASSLGQTNYGYTF. The CDR3 nucleotides are TGTGCCAGCAGCTTAGGCCAGACTAACTATGGCTACACCTTC. The rearrangement joins TRBV7-2 to TRBJ1-2; D unresolved. Trimming shortened V by 1 base and J by 0 bases, and 6 bases separated the two germline ends. Germline loops: CDR1 SGHTA, CDR2 FQGNSA. CDR3 size: 14 residues. Supplemented by reference TRBV7-2 and TRBJ1-2, the full variable domain reads GAGVSQSPSNKVTEKGKDVELRCDPISGHTALYWYRQSLGQGLEFLIYFQGNSAPDKSGLPSDRFSAERTGGSVSTLTIQRTQQEDSAVYLCASSLGQTNYGYTFGSGTRLTVV.

This clone appeared a single time. The CDR3 is CASTHISGRAKNIQYF. The CDR3 bases are TGTGCCAGCACACACATAAGCGGGAGGGCCAAAAACATTCAGTACTTC. The chain has TRBV4-2 and TRBJ2-4; TRBD2 matches 9 bases. Germline trimming cut 7 bases from V and 1 base from J; bases unmatched to any gene: 8. CDR1 is LGHNA and CDR2 is YNFKEQ in the germline V gene. This CDR3 is 16 amino acids long.

The chain has TRBV11-1 and TRBJ1-2; TRBD1 matches at 7 bases. V lost 1 base and J lost 6; bases outside the gene matches: 2. Germline CDR1 reads SGHAT; CDR2 reads FQDESV (reference sequence). This CDR3 is built from 13 residues. The CDR3 region is CASSLGQGDGYTF. The CDR3 DNA reads TGTGCCAGCAGCTTAGGACAGGGAGATGGCTACACCTTC.

V and J are TRBV6-6 and TRBJ2-7; tentative D call: TRBD2 (6 bases). The germline V gene has CDR1 MNHNY and CDR2 SVGAGI (reference sequence). The CDR3 is made up of 16 amino acids. V gave up 2 bases and J gave up 2 bases, with 16 bases separating them. The chain's CDR3 is CASSYLRVGGAYEQYF. CDR3 coding DNA: TGTGCCAGCAGTTACCTCAGGGTCGGAGGGGCCTACGAGCAGTACTTC.

The rearrangement links TRBV6-5 to TRBJ1-1, with D possibly being TRBD1 (6 bases). V lost 4 bases and J 7 bases, leaving 13 bases between the germline ends. The CDR3 has 13 amino acids. CDR1 and CDR2 (germline): MNHEY, SVGAGI. CDR3 in DNA: TGTGCCAGCAGTTCTGGACAGCAAGATGAAGCTTTCTTT. Translation gives CASSSGQQDEAFF.

The V call is TRBV27, the J call TRBJ2-1; TRBD1 is a possible D gene (5 bases). Trimming took 6 bases from V and 5 from J, leaving 23 bases between them. This CDR3 spans 17 amino acids. CDR1 MNHEY and CDR2 SMNVEV come from the germline V gene (reference sequence). DNA for the CDR3: TGTGCCAGCAGCCCCGCTGGAATCAGGGATGGTGACAATGAGCAGTTCTTC. Its protein is CASSPAGIRDGDNEQFF.

There are a few counts of this clone. V usage is TRBV7-9 and J usage is TRBJ1-1; TRBD1 aligns across 9 bases. After removal of 5 bases from V and 2 bases from J, the junction contained 9 bases not matched to a gene. Germline V gene lookup returns CDR1 SEHNR and CDR2 FQNEAQ (reference sequence). The length of the CDR3 is 16 residues. Written as DNA, the CDR3 is TGTGCCAGCAGCCCCAGGACAGGGGAGGGAAACACTGAAGCTTTCTTT. This sequence encodes CASSPRTGEGNTEAFF. The entire variable domain, with the rest obtained from reference TRBV7-9 and TRBJ1-1, is as follows: DTGVSQNPRHKITKRGQNVTFRCDPISEHNRLYWYRQTLGQGPEFLTYFQNEAQLEKSRLLSDRFSAERPKGSFSTLEIQRTEQGDSAMYLCASSPRTGEGNTEAFFGQGTRLTVV.